This record concerns one TCR beta chain sequence. Its antigen has not been determined. The input lacks base qualities; no much larger clone sits a single base away. Spanning cysteine to phenylalanine, the CDR3 consists of 14 amino acids. The CDR3 DNA has 42 bases and is translated from base 1. CDR1 and CDR2 are read off the germline V gene as SGHVS and FQNEAQ. Cut back by 4 bases and 1 base, the V and J ends lie 11 bases apart. This specimen comes from a study of shared clonotypes between healthy human individuals (dated by TCRdb to the early 2020s). Context from the whole study: The cohort included a few men and two women between 18 and 49 years of age. For each donor, CD4 naive and CD4 memory were each given three plates, CD8 naive was given two plates, and CD8 memory was given one plate. The study deeply sequenced blood TCR repertoires of about five healthy adults to estimate repertoire size and the extent of clonotype sharing between individuals. To increase sequencing depth and limit assay-specific biases, TCR repertoire library preparation and sequencing were carried out by different laboratories using diverse techniques. Each donor's leukapheresis produced roughly between roughly 0.85 and 9.5 billion PBMCs.

Broader findings and caveats from the paper: When several donors were compared, the shared fraction of clonotypes was 5% to 6.5% for naive CD4, 3% to 4% for naive CD8, roughly 2.5% for memory CD4, and roughly 0.43% for memory CD8. Naive subsets generally had larger estimated clonotype richness than memory subsets did. Rarefaction of sorted-subset datasets indicated incomplete sequencing despite the large sequencing depth. Compared with non-shared clonotypes, the clonotypes found in all four sorted-subset donors had higher generation probabilities. Sampling was restricted to blood, and TCR repertoires in tissues likely differ from the TCR repertoires found in blood. Pairwise subsampling indicated that sequencing depth was expected to affect the degree of clonotype sharing among donors. Because the study included only a small number of donors, the genetic and exposure-history diversity represented was limited.

Using the deep immunoSEQ assay, multiplex PCR amplified TCR CDR3 regions from genomic DNA. Extracted genomic DNA from each cell subset was spread evenly across all wells of several immunoSEQ 96-well plates, with each plate serving as a replicate. Each replicate PCR for sorted subsets received around 200 ng genomic DNA, equal to tens of thousands of T cell genomes. The purified libraries were quantified using a Qubit 3.0 fluorometer, sized with a Bioanalyzer 2100, and then quantified again using the KAPA Library Quantification kit. Every immunoSEQ 96-well plate was sequenced on a separate single-read 150-cycle Illumina NextSeq 550 flow cell. In the original analysis: Because the immunoSEQ output included only junctional sequences and no quality scores, the filtering could not be the same as the filtering used for full-length reads. To assign V/J genes and CDR3, sequences were annotated using PyIR, a Python wrapper for IgBLAST v1.9, with IMGT germline references. Reads were removed for weak V/J assignments (E-value above 1e-6), missing CDR3, stop codons, out-of-frame junctions, or ambiguous translated residues. V3J clonotypes were defined by identical inferred V gene, J gene, and CDR3 amino acid sequence. Percentage overlap between repertoires was computed as shared unique clonotypes divided by the size of the smaller repertoire. Three approaches were used to assess repertoire richness: RTK rarefaction, the Chao1 estimator, and Recon v2.1 estimates of unobserved clonotypes. For all TCRbeta clonotypes obtained by the gDNA method from four donors, generation probabilities were computed with OLGA. Imported from immuneACCESS, the table was reduced by TCRdb to in-frame sequences with V and J called. These copies leave out some clones; in studies compared against another copy, an unresolved V gene accounts for under half, and the cause of the remainder is not known. V, J and clone size derive from that table, while D and trimming were established from the DNA sequence. Within this sample are 2.3 million or so clones, with 90% to 95% of them counted one time only. The top ten clones comprise 0.39% of the sample.

The donors were healthy, HIV-negative adults who had no recently reported acute infections or vaccinations. Only Caucasian adults living in Nashville, Tennessee, USA were represented among the donors. CD4+ T cells were enriched through magnetic negative selection, after which naive cells were positively selected on CD45RA and the remaining negative fraction served as the memory subset. Blood was obtained by leukapheresis, after which PBMCs were separated by Ficoll-Histopaque density gradient centrifugation and cryopreserved in liquid nitrogen vapor phase. Analytical flow cytometry was used to check the purity and quantity of every magnetically sorted T cell population. Genomic DNA was isolated from every sorted fraction and measured by UV absorbance on a Nanodrop 2000c.

The sequence joins TRBV7-8 to TRBJ2-7; a confident D gene designation cannot be given. The receptor was derived from a man younger than 30 in good health. Some clones in this sample may be carry-over from other donors' samples. Sequences were obtained from naive CD4+ T cells from PBMCs. The cell subset or site label of this sample denotes: CD45RA+ positively selected. The CDR3 protein is CASSSTQESYEQYF. The bases read TGTGCCAGCAGCTCGACCCAGGAGTCCTACGAGCAGTACTTC.